The clone carrying this T cell receptor (beta chain) appeared a few times. TCRdb re-processed the PCR reads through MiXCR. Among tens of thousands of clones, 20% to 25% were seen once, and the ten largest hold more than 3.5%. The entire patient cohort was treatment-naive prior to thyroid surgery. The sample originates from a study of metastatic and nonmetastatic thyroid tumors. Trimming shortened V by 3 bases and J by 5 bases, and 10 bases separated the two germline ends. The CDR3 is 14 amino acids. This chain links TRBV12-3 or TRBV12-4 with TRBJ2-2; D is ambiguous. This TCR was sampled from a female donor with papillary thyroid cancer or a benign thyroid nodule (not recorded which). Some clones in this sample may be carry-over from other donors' samples. Material: blood. CDR3 region: CASSFSSHTGELFF. The CDR3 nucleotides are TGTGCCAGCAGTTTTTCTAGTCATACCGGGGAGCTGTTTTTT.